The 27 T cell receptor beta chains below all came from one sample that was sequenced in a study of blood T cell repertoires in COVID-19. Only in-frame clones appear in the TCRdb table, and some are missing; sequencing was by immunoSEQ multiplex PCR. The sample holds about 170,000 clones, 79% seen once. Input material: PBMCs or T cells enriched from blood (not recorded which). The source of these receptors is a woman aged 65 to 85 in a cohort exposed to, infected with or recovered from COVID-19 (not recorded which).

The chain carries TRBV20-1 and TRBJ1-1; possible D gene TRBD1, 5 bases. The CDR3 is made up of 11 amino acids. Germline CDR1 DFQATT, CDR2 SNEGSKA (reference sequence). V gave up 8 bases and J gave up 5 bases, with 12 bases separating them. This chain's CDR3 is CSTKGLTEAFF. CDR3 in DNA: TGCAGTACCAAGGGGTTAACTGAAGCTTTCTTT.

This chain links TRBV2 with TRBJ2-1, with D maybe TRBD1 (5 bases). The CDR3 is 16 amino acids. Germline V lookup: CDR1 SNHLY, CDR2 FYNNEI. Trimming cost V 9 bases and J 0 bases, with 18 bases left between them. The CDR3 reads CARSSFQGSSYNEQFF. The CDR3, as DNA: TGTGCCAGAAGCTCATTTCAGGGAAGCTCCTACAATGAGCAGTTCTTC.

This clone was detected a few times. This CDR3 is also generated by other DNA sequences in the sample. The rearrangement links TRBV28 to TRBJ1-2; D is undetermined. The germline V and J ends were trimmed by 6 bases and 4 bases, with 6 bases remaining between them. This CDR3 contains 11 residues. Germline V gene data show CDR1 as MDHEN and CDR2 as SYDVKM. The CDR3 sequence is CASSPSYGYTF. CDR3 DNA: TGTGCCAGCAGCCCGTCCTATGGCTACACCTTC.

The V gene is TRBV6-5, the J gene TRBJ1-2; D ambiguous. V gave up 5 bases and J gave up 2 bases, with 9 bases separating them. The CDR3 covers 13 residues. Germline V gene sequence: CDR1 MNHEY, CDR2 SVGAGI. In nucleotides, the CDR3 is TGTGCCAGCAGTACGACAAGGAACTATGGCTACACCTTC. As protein: CASSTTRNYGYTF.

The chain uses TRBV21-1 and TRBJ2-7; the listed D gene, TRBD2, was not tested against the DNA. TRBV21-1 corresponds to a pseudogene. This CDR3 has 15 amino acids. Written as DNA, the CDR3 is TGTGCCAGCAGCCCGCGGGGGGCCAACTCCTACGAGCAGTACTTC. Translation: CASSPRGANSYEQYF.

The V gene is TRBV28, the J gene TRBJ2-7; D gene ambiguous. The germline CDR1 and CDR2 sequences are MDHEN and SYDVKM. This CDR3 spans 14 amino acids. The V gene lost 5 bases and the J gene lost 4 bases, with 15 bases spanning the gap. The CDR3 loop reads CASSQRSWNYEQYF. The CDR3, as DNA: TGTGCCAGCAGTCAGAGGAGTTGGAATTACGAGCAGTACTTC.

The CDR3 loop is CASSASLGTGALDGYGYTF. In DNA form, the CDR3 reads TGTGCCAGCTCAGCCTCCTTAGGGACAGGGGCCCTAGATGGCTATGGCTACACCTTC. This rearrangement joins TRBV18 to TRBJ1-2, with 10 bases that match TRBD1. CDR3 length: 19 amino acids. Unmatched junction bases numbered 19, after V lost 5 bases and J lost 4 bases. The germline CDR1 and CDR2 sequences are KGHSH and LQKENI.

The rearrangement joins TRBV24-1 to TRBJ1-5; D ambiguous. The V end lost 5 bases, the J end lost 5 bases, and 12 bases lay between the germline ends. Germline lookup yields CDR1 KGHDR and CDR2 SFDVKD. This CDR3 region has 14 residues. In nucleotides, the CDR3 is TGTGCCACCAGTGGTGTGACGCGGGATCAGCCCCAGCATTTT. Translation: CATSGVTRDQPQHF.

V is TRBV11-1 and J is TRBJ2-1, with D tentatively TRBD2 (5 bases). Looked up from germline, CDR1 is SGHAT and CDR2 is FQDESV (reference sequence). CDR3 length: 15 amino acids. Trimming removed 5 bases at V and 5 bases at J, with 16 bases between. The CDR3 coding sequence is TGTGCCAGCAGCCGGGAAGGCTACCCCCACAATGAGCAGTTCTTC. Protein product: CASSREGYPHNEQFF.

The chain couples TRBV3-1 (or the pseudogene TRBV3-2) to TRBJ2-5; 10 bases match TRBD1. CDR1 is LGHDT, CDR2 YNNKEL, per germline (reference sequence). With 1 base clipped from V and 3 bases from J, the junction kept 5 bases outside the gene matches. The CDR3 sequence is 16 residues long. Here the CDR3 reads CASSQALGTGEETQYF. CDR3 in DNA: TGTGCCAGCAGCCAAGCGCTAGGGACAGGGGAAGAGACCCAGTACTTC.

The chain has TRBV11-2 and TRBJ2-7; TRBD2 is a possible D gene (5 bases). The germline V gene encodes CDR1 SGHAT and CDR2 FQNNGV. Between the trimmed V and J ends, which lost 5 bases and 4 bases, there was a span of 18 bases. The CDR3 runs to 15 residues. CDR3 DNA sequence: TGTGCCAGCAGCCCCCTAGCTGGAGTAGCGTACGAGCAGTACTTC. The encoded protein is CASSPLAGVAYEQYF. Full variable domain (outside the CDR3, taken from reference TRBV11-2 and TRBJ2-7): EAGVAQSPRYKIIEKRQSVAFWCNPISGHATLYWYQQILGQGPKLLIQFQNNGVVDDSQLPKDRFSAERLKGVDSTLKIQPAKLEDSAVYLCASSPLAGVAYEQYFGPGTRLTVT.

This chain uses TRBV9 with TRBJ2-7, with a possible D match to TRBD2 (5 bases). Between the trimmed V and J ends, which lost 0 bases and 7 bases, there was a span of 11 bases. The CDR3 loop spans 13 amino acids. Germline CDR1 reads SGDLS; CDR2 reads YYNGEE. CDR3 sequence: CASSVGLGGEQYF. For the CDR3, the DNA is TGTGCCAGCAGCGTAGGCCTTGGCGGGGAGCAGTACTTC.

J is TRBJ2-5 and V is TRBV3-1 (or the pseudogene TRBV3-2); D is possibly TRBD2 (6 bases). Per the germline V gene, CDR1 is LGHDT and CDR2 is YNNKEL (reference sequence). Trimming took off 4 bases at V and 3 bases at J, with 12 bases between the two ends. The CDR3 is 14 residues long. The CDR3 nucleotides read TGTGCCAGCAGCCGCGGGACTTTAGAAGAGACCCAGTACTTC. Protein: CASSRGTLEETQYF.

V and J are TRBV18 and TRBJ1-5; possible D gene TRBD1, 5 bases. This CDR3 is 16 amino acids long. Trimming stripped 4 bases from V and 1 base from J, with 14 bases between. Germline CDR1 is KGHSH and CDR2 is LQKENI. CDR3 amino acids: CASSLSTAGSNQPQHF. The CDR3 DNA reads as TGTGCCAGCTCACTCTCGACAGCCGGGAGCAATCAGCCCCAGCATTTT.

This chain uses TRBV12-5 with TRBJ2-1; 8 nucleotides align to TRBD1. V dropped 1 base and J dropped 7; count of bases not matched to a gene: 0. The V gene's germline CDR1 is LGHNT and CDR2 FRNRAP. This CDR3 spans 13 amino acids. DNA for the CDR3: TGTGCTAGTGGTTTGGACAGGGGGAATGAGCAGTTCTTC. It is translated as CASGLDRGNEQFF.

The V and J genes are TRBV19 and TRBJ2-5, with D maybe TRBD1 (5 bases). With 6 bases removed from V and 5 bases from J, the gap between germline ends came to 16 bases. CDR1 is LNHDA, CDR2 SQIVND, per germline (reference sequence). The CDR3 loop spans 14 amino acids. Here the CDR3 reads CASSPGQGWETQYF. The CDR3, as DNA: TGTGCCAGTAGCCCCGGGCAGGGCTGGGAGACCCAGTACTTC.

The chain couples TRBV3-1 (or the pseudogene TRBV3-2) to TRBJ1-1; no firm D call. Germline CDR1 reads LGHDT; CDR2 reads YNNKEL (reference sequence). CDR3 length equals 16 residues. V gave up 0 bases and J gave up 5 bases, with 16 bases separating them. The CDR3 sequence is CASSQDLSLSRTEAFF. The CDR3 DNA reads as TGTGCCAGCAGCCAAGATCTGTCTTTATCCAGGACTGAAGCTTTCTTT.

V and J are TRBV5-4 and TRBJ2-7; 8 nucleotides agree with TRBD1. Per the germline V gene, CDR1 is SGHNT and CDR2 is YYREEE (reference sequence). V gave up 0 bases and J gave up 4 bases; unmatched junction bases: 9. This CDR3 is built from 16 residues. The CDR3 protein is CASSLEATGGLYEQYF. The CDR3 nucleotides are TGTGCCAGCAGCTTGGAGGCCACAGGGGGACTTTACGAGCAGTACTTC. Full variable domain (outside the CDR3, taken from reference TRBV5-4 and TRBJ2-7): ETGVTQSPTHLIKTRGQQVTLRCSSQSGHNTVSWYQQALGQGPQFIFQYYREEENGRGNFPPRFSGLQFPNYSSELNVNALELDDSALYLCASSLEATGGLYEQYFGPGTRLTVT.

This clone has ten or more counts. V gene TRBV7-9 combines with J gene TRBJ2-5; a possible D gene is TRBD1 (5 bases). Germline lookup yields CDR1 SEHNR and CDR2 FQNEAQ (reference sequence). Trimming removed 5 bases from V and 4 bases from J, with 17 bases in between. The CDR3 runs to 15 residues. The CDR3 loop reads CASSRWEGALETQYF. The CDR3 DNA reads TGTGCCAGCAGCCGGTGGGAAGGGGCTTTAGAGACCCAGTACTTC.

This clone was picked up one time. This rearrangement joins TRBV5-1 to TRBJ2-3; 11 bases are shared with TRBD2. The CDR3 contains 16 residues. Trimming cost V 5 bases and J 2 bases; bases outside gene matches: 7. CDR1 SGHRS and CDR2 YFSETQ come from the germline V gene. The CDR3 DNA follows: TGCGCCAGCAGTTTCTCTAGCGGGAGGTTCACAGATACGCAGTATTTT. It encodes CASSFSSGRFTDTQYF.

The sample holds one count of this clone. This chain links TRBV27 with TRBJ1-2, with 7 bases identical to TRBD1. From germline, CDR1 is MNHEY and CDR2 SMNVEV (reference sequence). Trimming removed 3 bases from V and 3 bases from J; junction bases left unmatched: 13. There are 17 residues in the CDR3. The DNA for the CDR3 is TGTGCCAGCAGTTTTTCAGTGAGGGACAGAGGGGACTATGGCTACACCTTC. Its translation is CASSFSVRDRGDYGYTF.

The rearrangement joins TRBV12-3 or TRBV12-4 to TRBJ1-5; D is uncertain. CDR3 length: 13 residues. Trimming shortened V by 2 bases and J by 7 bases, and 9 bases separated the two germline ends. This CDR3 reads CASSLISGQPQHF. The CDR3 nucleotides are TGTGCCAGCAGTTTAATATCGGGGCAGCCCCAGCATTTT.

The rearrangement joins TRBV11-2 to TRBJ1-2, with TRBD1 as a possible D gene (5 bases). V was clipped by 1 base and J by 2 bases, with 11 bases between them. Germline V gene lookup returns CDR1 SGHAT and CDR2 FQNNGV. The CDR3 covers 15 residues. CDR3 nucleotide sequence: TGTGCCAGCAGCTTAGTTGTCCGGGGGAACTATGGCTACACCTTC. Translated: CASSLVVRGNYGYTF.

V and J are TRBV29-1 and TRBJ2-1, with 10 positions matching TRBD1. This CDR3 comprises 14 residues. CDR1 is SQVTM and CDR2 is ANQGSEA in the germline V gene. Unmatched junction bases numbered 16, after V lost 5 bases and J lost 15 bases. CDR3 sequence (DNA): TGCAGCGTTCAGAACCCGACAGGGGGCGCAAAGATGTTCTTC. Translating it yields CSVQNPTGGAKMFF.

This clone was counted a few times. This chain connects TRBV14 to TRBJ1-2; D not certain. The V gene lost 2 bases and the J gene lost 0 bases, with 4 bases spanning the gap. CDR3 length equals 13 residues. CDR1 SGHDN and CDR2 FVKESK come from the germline V gene. DNA of the CDR3: TGTGCCAGCAGCCAATACACTAACTATGGCTACACCTTC. Residues: CASSQYTNYGYTF.

This clone appeared a few times. This rearrangement joins TRBV19 to TRBJ2-4, with TRBD1 matching 12 bases. Trimming removed 5 bases from V and 7 bases from J; junction bases left unmatched: 12. Germline V gives CDR1 LNHDA, CDR2 SQIVND (reference sequence). The CDR3 spans 17 residues. The CDR3 reads CASSLRDRGPPRNIQYF. The CDR3 bases are TGTGCCAGTAGTCTCCGGGACAGGGGGCCCCCGAGGAACATTCAGTACTTC.

V usage is TRBV5-4 and J usage is TRBJ2-1, with a tentative D call TRBD1 (6 bases). Trimming removed 3 bases at V and 10 bases at J, with 17 bases between. The CDR3 length is 14 residues. Looked up from germline, CDR1 is SGHNT and CDR2 is YYREEE (reference sequence). This CDR3 reads CASSSASPGTEQFF. In nucleotides, the CDR3 is TGTGCCAGCAGCTCCGCCTCGCCCGGGACAGAGCAGTTCTTC.